Presented here are 19 T cell receptor beta chains from one specimen sequenced in a study of shared T cell receptors in the human thymus. TCRdb keeps only in-frame clones here, not all; method: immunoSEQ multiplex PCR. The table lists approximately 490,000 clones, around 78% of them singletons. The sample was also linked to a second study, of human thymus T cells.

The sample consisted of thymocytes. The receptors derive from a boy younger than two with a congenital heart defect.

This chain joins TRBV15 and TRBJ1-5; TRBD1 is a possible D gene (6 bases). V was cut by 2 bases and J by 1 base, with 18 bases left in between. From germline, CDR1 is LNHNV and CDR2 YYDKDF (reference sequence). The CDR3 runs to 18 residues. For the CDR3, the DNA is TGTGCCACCAGCAGATCGCTACGCCGGGACAAGAGCAATCAGCCCCAGCATTTT. Its translation: CATSRSLRRDKSNQPQHF.

The CDR3 region is CAWSVGQGSYNEQFF. The CDR3 nucleotides read TGTGCCTGGAGTGTGGGACAGGGCTCCTACAATGAGCAGTTCTTC. V gene TRBV30 combines with J gene TRBJ2-1; 9 bases line up with TRBD1. Trimming cost V 0 bases and J 0 bases; bases outside gene matches: 0. The CDR3 totals 15 residues. In germline, CDR1 is GTSNPN, CDR2 SVGIG (reference sequence).

The chain employs TRBV9 and TRBJ2-6; a weak D match, TRBD2 (6 bases). V was shortened by 0 bases and J by 0 bases, with 13 bases between the two germline ends. Germline CDR1 and CDR2: SGDLS and YYNGEE. This CDR3 is built from 18 residues. The DNA of the CDR3 is TGTGCCAGCAGCGTAGCGTGGGGGAGGTTCTCTGGGGCCAACGTCCTGACTTTC. Amino acids: CASSVAWGRFSGANVLTF.

V usage is TRBV14 and J usage is TRBJ2-4; 9 nucleotides line up with TRBD2. Germline assignment: CDR1 SGHDN and CDR2 FVKESK. There are 15 residues in the CDR3. The junction had 3 bases not matched to a gene; V was cut back by 5 bases and J by 1 base. This chain's CDR3 is CASSSGLAAKNIQYF. CDR3 sequence (DNA): TGTGCCAGCAGCTCTGGACTAGCGGCCAAAAACATTCAGTACTTC. Looking up the rest from reference TRBV14 and TRBJ2-4 gives the full variable domain: EAGVTQFPSHSVIEKGQTVTLRCDPISGHDNLYWYRRVMGKEIKFLLHFVKESKQDESGMPNNRFLAERTGGTYSTLKVQPAELEDSGVYFCASSSGLAAKNIQYFGAGTRLSVL.

In this sample, this clone turned up a few times. V usage is TRBV4-2 and J usage is TRBJ2-5, with D hard to call. The J call may be incorrect, as the DNA end agrees better with TRBJ2-7. CDR3 length equals 15 residues. The germline CDR1 and CDR2 sequences are LGHNA and YNFKEQ. The DNA of the CDR3 is TGTGCCAGCAGCCAAGACGGCGGCGGAACCTACGAGCAGTACTTC. This codes for CASSQDGGGTYEQYF.

V is TRBV21-1 and J is TRBJ2-7; the listed D gene, TRBD2, was not tested against the DNA. TRBV21-1 is marked as a pseudogene. CDR3 length equals 16 residues. CDR3 sequence reads: CASSKRGGLAGMGQYF. The CDR3 coding sequence is TGTGCCAGCAGCAAGAGAGGGGGACTAGCGGGAATGGGGCAGTACTTC.

V usage is TRBV4-3 and J usage is TRBJ2-4, with D possibly matching TRBD1 (5 bases). CDR1 is LGHNA and CDR2 is YSLEER in the germline V gene. V lost 3 bases and J lost 3, with 18 bases in between. The CDR3 spans 17 residues. CDR3: CASSHSSPGLGKNIQYF. In nucleotides, the CDR3 is TGCGCCAGCAGCCACTCCTCCCCAGGGCTCGGCAAAAACATTCAGTACTTC.

The table lists this clone with a few counts. The chain employs TRBV28 and TRBJ2-1; 8 bases agree with TRBD2. Trimming took 2 bases from V and 6 from J; bases not matched to a gene: 6. Germline CDR1 and CDR2: MDHEN and SYDVKM. The CDR3 runs 15 residues. The CDR3 DNA is TGTGCCAGCAGTTTAGTGCGGGAGGACCTCAATGAGCAGTTCTTC. Amino acids: CASSLVREDLNEQFF.

The chain employs TRBV6-1 and TRBJ1-2, with 7 bases lining up with TRBD1. Losses at the gene ends were 4 bases for V and 4 bases for J; bases not matched to a gene: 6. Germline CDR1 reads MNHNS; CDR2 reads SASEGT. The CDR3 totals 14 residues. The CDR3 loop is CASSAGQLLYGYTF. The DNA for the CDR3 is TGTGCCAGCAGTGCGGGACAGCTACTCTATGGCTACACCTTC.

The chain has TRBV28 and TRBJ2-7; 10 bases are shared with TRBD1. The junction had 12 bases not matched to a gene; V was cut back by 4 bases and J by 0 bases. The CDR3 runs to 18 residues. The germline gives CDR1 MDHEN, CDR2 SYDVKM. CDR3 sequence reads: CASSYGEGGQGSSYEQYF. The CDR3 DNA reads TGTGCCAGCAGTTATGGGGAGGGGGGACAGGGGTCCTCCTACGAGCAGTACTTC.

This chain connects TRBV12-5 to TRBJ2-2; 8 bases match TRBD2. The CDR3 totals 20 residues. Germline V gene sequence: CDR1 LGHNT, CDR2 FRNRAP. The junction had 22 bases not matched to a gene; V was cut back by 7 bases and J by 3 bases. CDR3 loop: CASALGGLIPGTRDTGELFF. CDR3 nucleotide sequence: TGTGCTAGTGCCCTCGGGGGGCTAATTCCCGGGACTAGAGACACCGGGGAGCTGTTTTTT.

This clone appeared a single time. The chain recombines TRBV4-1 with TRBJ2-6, with D possibly TRBD1 on 6 matching bases. Trimming pared 0 bases from V and 1 base from J, leaving 10 bases between. The CDR3 contains 17 residues. From germline, CDR1 is MGHRA and CDR2 YSYEKL. CDR3 coding DNA: TGCGCCAGCAGCCAAGATTGGACAGTTTCTGGGGCCAACGTCCTGACTTTC. Translated: CASSQDWTVSGANVLTF.

J is TRBJ1-2 and V is TRBV2; 10 bases are a match to TRBD1. The CDR3 is 14 amino acids. Losses at the gene ends were 6 bases for V and 2 bases for J; bases not matched to a gene: 3. Germline values: CDR1 SNHLY, CDR2 FYNNEI. The CDR3 nucleotides are TGTGCCAGCAGAGGGGACAGGGGCAACTATGGCTACACCTTC. This translates into CASRGDRGNYGYTF.

This clone was seen a few times. The chain is built from TRBV5-6 and TRBJ2-1, with TRBD2 as a possible D gene (9 bases). Germline V gene data show CDR1 as SGHDT and CDR2 as YYEEEE. V dropped 7 bases and J dropped 4 bases, with 21 bases sitting between them. The CDR3 has 16 residues. CDR3 bases: TGTGCCAGCCTCCCAGGGGGCGGGGGGGGTTACAATGAGCAGTTCTTC. Amino acids: CASLPGGGGGYNEQFF.

The V call is TRBV6-4, the J call TRBJ1-1; D gene ambiguous. The germline gives CDR1 MRHNA, CDR2 SNTAGT. With 6 bases removed from V and 2 bases from J, the gap between germline ends came to 13 bases. This CDR3 is 14 amino acids long. The CDR3 protein is CASSPGQRNTEAFF. The CDR3 DNA follows: TGTGCCAGCAGCCCTGGGCAGAGAAACACTGAAGCTTTCTTT.

This chain connects TRBV21-1 to TRBJ1-5; the table assigns TRBD1, which was not confirmed against the DNA. TRBV21-1 is given as a pseudogene. This CDR3 has 15 amino acids. For the CDR3, the DNA is TGTGCCAGCAGCAATTGTAACAGTCGAAGTCAGCCCCAGCATTTT. It yields the protein CASSNCNSRSQPQHF.

Only a few counts were recorded for this clone. The rearrangement joins TRBV28 to TRBJ1-5; D is possibly TRBD1 (6 bases). The V gene lost 5 bases and the J gene lost 2 bases, with 10 bases spanning the gap. This CDR3 has 14 amino acids. Germline V CDR1 and CDR2: MDHEN, SYDVKM. In DNA form, the CDR3 reads TGTGCCAGCAGTCGAGGGGGTCGCAATCAGCCCCAGCATTTT. Translation gives CASSRGGRNQPQHF.

This clone was seen just once. The V gene is TRBV30, the J gene TRBJ1-1, with D possibly TRBD1 on 6 matching bases. The ends were cut back, 3 bases at V and 3 bases at J, with 17 bases in the middle. This CDR3 is built from 15 residues. Germline CDR1 GTSNPN, CDR2 SVGIG (reference sequence). Here the CDR3 reads CAWSILPTGHTEAFF. The CDR3 region has the DNA TGTGCCTGGAGCATCCTACCCACAGGGCACACTGAAGCTTTCTTT.

J is TRBJ2-7 and V is TRBV27; maybe TRBD2 (5 bases). Between the trimmed V and J ends, which lost 2 bases and 2 bases, there was a span of 10 bases. In germline, CDR1 is MNHEY, CDR2 SMNVEV (reference sequence). This CDR3 is built from 14 residues. Here the CDR3 reads CASSLGRMAYEQYF. CDR3 DNA sequence: TGTGCCAGCAGTTTAGGGAGAATGGCCTACGAGCAGTACTTC.